The 23 T cell receptor beta chains given below trace back to one sample, sequenced in a study of CD8+CD57+ T cells in acquired aplastic anemia. Patients sequenced had flow cytometry evidence of CD8+CD57+ cell expansion. For CDR3 and TCR beta VDJ profiling, genomic DNA was the template used. MiXCR, run by TCRdb on the reads, gives a single entry per CDR3 protein. The data show around 180,000 distinct CDR3 sequences, about half seen once. Sequencing was done on a sample of sorted CD4+, CD8+, or CD8+CD57+ T cells (not recorded which) from PBMCs. The receptors stem from a human donor with aplastic anemia.

Only one count was recorded for this clonotype. The rearrangement uses TRBV7-8 and TRBJ1-1; 8 bases are a match to TRBD1. The CDR3 is made up of 15 amino acids. The junction had 8 bases not matched to a gene; V was cut back by 5 bases and J by 3 bases. Looked up from germline, CDR1 is SGHVS and CDR2 is FQNEAQ. The CDR3 region is CASSPGQAMDTEAFF. CDR3 coding DNA: TGTGCCAGCAGCCCGGGACAGGCCATGGACACTGAAGCTTTCTTT.

This clonotype turned up a few times. The V gene is TRBV24-1, the J gene TRBJ2-1; D unresolved. Germline CDR1 is KGHDR and CDR2 is SFDVKD. The V and J ends lost 6 bases and 7 bases respectively, with 15 bases between them. This CDR3 is 14 amino acids long. This CDR3 reads CATSSAGVRNEQFF. The CDR3 region has the DNA TGTGCCACCAGTTCTGCAGGAGTGAGGAATGAGCAGTTCTTC.

The sample holds many counts of this clonotype. V and J are TRBV7-2 and TRBJ1-1, with D uncertain. The ends were cut back, 6 bases at V and 2 bases at J, with 13 bases in the middle. CDR3 length equals 14 residues. The germline V gene has CDR1 SGHTA and CDR2 FQGNSA. CDR3 residues: CASSFGRSNTEAFF. The DNA for the CDR3 is TGTGCCAGCAGTTTTGGACGGTCTAACACTGAAGCTTTCTTT.

Of note for this clonotype: One end of the junction fails to match germline, which may point to a read error. The chain uses TRBV7-8 and TRBJ1-5; TRBD1 matches at 7 bases. This CDR3 is 17 amino acids long. Germline CDR1 reads SGHVS; CDR2 reads FQNEAQ. CDR3 region: CASSLIRDRENNRPQHF. For the CDR3, the DNA is TGTGCCAGCAGCCTAATCCGCGACAGGGAAAACAATCGGCCCCAGCATTTT.

This clonotype has just a few counts. The CDR3 DNA reads as TGTGCCAGTAGTGACCTCGGGAGGTTCCACGAGCAGTACTTC. It specifies CASSDLGRFHEQYF. The V call is TRBV19, the J call TRBJ2-7; the match to TRBD2 covers 7 bases. Trimming cost V 5 bases and J 5 bases; bases outside gene matches: 9. The germline V gene has CDR1 LNHDA and CDR2 SQIVND (reference sequence). This CDR3 comprises 14 residues.

This clonotype was counted ten times or more. The V call is TRBV9, the J call TRBJ2-7, with D unresolved. The germline CDR1 and CDR2 sequences are SGDLS and YYNGEE. There are 15 residues in the CDR3. V dropped 0 bases and J dropped 3 bases, with 13 bases sitting between them. The CDR3 DNA sequence: TGTGCCAGCAGCGTAGACTGGTCCGCGTTCTACGAGCAGTACTTC. It codes for CASSVDWSAFYEQYF.

This clonotype was detected ten times or more. The chain links TRBV6-1 to TRBJ1-1, with D unclear. This CDR3 has 15 amino acids. Trimming took 6 bases from V and 3 from J, leaving 17 bases between them. Germline-derived CDR1 and CDR2 are MNHNS and SASEGT. The chain's CDR3 is CASRTHRQGYTEAFF. The CDR3 coding sequence is TGTGCCAGCAGGACCCATAGACAAGGGTACACTGAAGCTTTCTTT.

For this clonotype: Since no conserved phenylalanine or tryptophan closes the CDR3, a read error is the likely cause. The chain joins TRBV3-1 to TRBJ1-5; D not resolved. The CDR3 loop spans 12 amino acids. The V gene's germline CDR1 is LGHDT and CDR2 YNNKEL (reference sequence). DNA for the CDR3: TGTGCCAGCAGCCAACAGAATCAGCCTCAGCATTCT. This sequence encodes CASSQQNQPQHS.

The table lists this clonotype with many counts. The chain carries TRBV20-1 and TRBJ2-3, with 7 bases lining up with TRBD2. The germline gives CDR1 DFQATT, CDR2 SNEGSKA (reference sequence). CDR3 length equals 12 residues. The junction had 0 bases not matched to a gene; V was cut back by 3 bases and J by 3 bases. CDR3 region: CSASGRTDTQYF. The CDR3 region has the DNA TGCAGTGCTAGCGGGAGGACAGATACGCAGTATTTT.

This clonotype was seen ten or more times. Written as DNA, the CDR3 is TGTGCCAGCAGTCCCCGGCGGGGAGATGGCTACACCTTC. Its protein is CASSPRRGDGYTF. The rearrangement links TRBV12-3 or TRBV12-4 to TRBJ1-2, with D uncertain. Trimming removed 5 bases at V and 6 bases at J, with 13 bases between. The CDR3 spans 13 residues.

The chain uses TRBV4-2 and TRBJ1-6, with TRBD1 matching over 10 bases. The V gene's germline CDR1 is LGHNA and CDR2 YNFKEQ. The CDR3 has 17 amino acids. The trim removed 4 bases at V and 8 bases at J, leaving 11 bases unmatched. The CDR3 protein is CASSLGQGELDYSPLHF. The CDR3 DNA is TGTGCCAGCAGCCTTGGACAGGGGGAGTTGGATTATTCACCCCTCCACTTT.

The CDR3 is CASSSFHGGYTEAFF. CDR3 coding DNA: TGTGCCAGCAGTTCCTTCCACGGCGGGTACACTGAAGCTTTCTTT. The rearrangement uses TRBV2 and TRBJ1-1; no reliable D call. Between the trimmed V and J ends, which lost 5 bases and 3 bases, there was a span of 16 bases. The CDR3 loop spans 15 amino acids. Germline loops: CDR1 SNHLY, CDR2 FYNNEI. Combining the CDR3 with reference TRBV2 and TRBJ1-1 gives the whole variable domain EPEVTQTPSHQVTQMGQEVILRCVPISNHLYFYWYRQILGQKVEFLVSFYNNEISEKSEIFDDQFSVERPDGSNFTLKIRSTKLEDSAMYFCASSSFHGGYTEAFFGQGTRLTVV.

Many counts were recorded for this clonotype. This rearrangement joins TRBV7-2 to TRBJ2-1; 14 bases line up with TRBD2. The CDR3 length is 16 residues. Germline-derived CDR1 and CDR2 are SGHTA and FQGNSA. V was pared by 5 bases and J by 8 bases, with 8 bases of the junction left unmatched. The CDR3 region has the DNA TGTGCCAGCAGCCTCGGGACTAGCGGGAGTCCGCATGAGCAGTTCTTC. This encodes CASSLGTSGSPHEQFF.

The chain employs TRBV13 and TRBJ2-1; 7 nucleotides agree with TRBD1. The CDR3 contains 13 residues. J gave up 6 bases and V 4 bases, and 3 bases lay outside the gene matches. Germline CDR1 and CDR2: PRHDT and FYEKMQ (reference sequence). The CDR3 DNA is TGTGCCAGCAGCTCACAGGGGACCAATGAGCAGTTCTTC. It specifies CASSSQGTNEQFF.

This clonotype was observed many times. V and J are TRBV19 and TRBJ2-2, with D unresolved. The CDR3 contains 12 residues. Germline CDR1 reads LNHDA; CDR2 reads SQIVND (reference sequence). Trimming cost V 3 bases and J 8 bases, with 7 bases left between them. CDR3 nucleotides: TGTGCCAGTAGTATTTGGAAGGGGGAGCTGTTTTTT. Translation gives CASSIWKGELFF.

This clonotype has just one count. V usage is TRBV15 and J usage is TRBJ1-1; D not certain. CDR3 length: 12 residues. Trimming removed 4 bases at V and 10 bases at J, with 13 bases between. Germline CDR1 is LNHNV and CDR2 is YYDKDF (reference sequence). CDR3 in DNA: TGTGCCACCAGCATCTATAAGGCTGCAGCTTTCTTT. Translated, it gives CATSIYKAAAFF.

This clonotype turned up a few times. This sequence joins TRBV5-1 and TRBJ2-7, with 8 nucleotides matching TRBD1. Germline V CDR1 and CDR2: SGHRS, YFSETQ. The CDR3 covers 15 residues. The ends lost 0 bases at V and 2 bases at J; junction bases unmatched: 4. Written as DNA, the CDR3 is TGCGCCAGCAGCTTGGGGGCAGGGGGCGCCTACGAGCAGTACTTC. This sequence encodes CASSLGAGGAYEQYF.

This chain uses TRBV5-1 with TRBJ2-7; TRBD2 aligns across 7 bases. The germline gives CDR1 SGHRS, CDR2 YFSETQ. The CDR3 is 14 amino acids. V lost 5 bases to trimming and J lost 3 bases; unmatched junction nucleotides: 8. CDR3 residues: CASRSIAGHYEQYF. CDR3 nucleotide sequence: TGCGCCAGCAGATCCATAGCGGGCCACTACGAGCAGTACTTC.

This clonotype was seen only once. V gene TRBV7-2 combines with J gene TRBJ1-1, with unresolved D. CDR3 size: 13 residues. The germline V and J ends were trimmed by 5 bases and 0 bases, with 7 bases remaining between them. Looked up from germline, CDR1 is SGHTA and CDR2 is FQGNSA. CDR3 loop: CASSLYLNTEAFF. As DNA, the CDR3 is TGTGCCAGCAGCCTTTATTTGAACACTGAAGCTTTCTTT.

The sample holds a few counts of this clonotype. The chain has TRBV29-1 and TRBJ1-1, with D tentatively TRBD1 (5 bases). The CDR3 covers 14 residues. V dropped 6 bases and J dropped 7 bases, with 21 bases sitting between them. The germline V gene has CDR1 SQVTM and CDR2 ANQGSEA. CDR3 DNA: TGCAGCGTCCAACCCAACAGGAGGAGGGATGAAGCTTTCTTT. It encodes CSVQPNRRRDEAFF.

About this clonotype: A much larger clone differs by one base, so this may be a read error. The CDR3 end shows no conserved phenylalanine or tryptophan, and so a read error is likely. V gene TRBV27 combines with J gene TRBJ1-2; 8 nucleotides agree with TRBD1. Trimming took 5 bases from V and 5 from J; bases not matched to a gene: 10. The CDR3 is made up of 15 amino acids. Germline V gives CDR1 MNHEY, CDR2 SMNVEV (reference sequence). The CDR3 DNA follows: TGTGCCAGCAGTCCCTACCCCCGGGACAGGTATGGCTACACCCTC. Its translation: CASSPYPRDRYGYTL.

This clonotype was found many times. The rearrangement links TRBV2 to TRBJ2-7; D uncertain. Germline V gives CDR1 SNHLY, CDR2 FYNNEI. This CDR3 is 13 amino acids long. V was pared by 6 bases and J by 0 bases, with 9 bases between. This CDR3 is CASSPQSSYEQYF. CDR3 bases: TGTGCCAGCAGCCCTCAGTCCTCCTACGAGCAGTACTTC.

The chain carries TRBV19 and TRBJ2-3; D unresolved. This CDR3 is 14 amino acids long. Germline values: CDR1 LNHDA, CDR2 SQIVND (reference sequence). Trimming removed 3 bases from V and 14 bases from J, with 21 bases in between. The CDR3 spells CASSIRALTDARYF. The CDR3 region has the DNA TGTGCCAGTAGTATTAGAGCCCTCACAGATGCGCGGTATTTT. The full variable domain, completed using reference TRBV19 and TRBJ2-3, is DGGITQSPKYLFRKEGQNVTLSCEQNLNHDAMYWYRQDPGQGLRLIYYSQIVNDFQKGDIAEGYSVSREKKESFPLTVTSAQKNPTAFYLCASSIRALTDARYFGPGTRLTVL.